This is a list of T cell receptor beta chains from one sample in a study of regulatory T cells in long-lasting Graves disease. TCRdb redid the calling of the multiplex PCR reads with MiXCR, one entry per CDR3 protein. The top ten hold under 20% of the sample, which has approximately 350,000 distinct CDR3 sequences, about 10% seen once. This sample was shared with a second study, whose subject was T cells in Graves' hyperthyroidism and ophthalmopathy.

The material sequenced was peripheral blood mononuclear cells (PBMCs), taken at new diagnosis, from a patient treated with antithyroid drugs. These receptors were obtained from a young woman with Graves disease. Both conserved end residues are part of each CDR3. D genes are given only for firm matches.

d_call | j_call | v_call | cdr3_aa
TRBD2 | TRBJ2-7 | TRBV6-1 | CASSGDYLSYEQYF
NA | TRBJ1-6 | TRBV7-2 | CASSLDRPPLHF
NA | TRBJ2-1 | TRBV4-1 | CASSQIGLAYNEQFF
NA | TRBJ1-2 | TRBV7-9 | CASSLAGHILSNYGYTF
TRBD2 | TRBJ2-1 | TRBV10-3 | CAISPREARNEQFF
NA | TRBJ1-5 | TRBV6-5 | CASSYSGEGGQPQHF
TRBD2 | TRBJ2-5 | TRBV5-1 | CASTQRTGGRETQYF
NA | TRBJ1-5 | TRBV12-3/TRBV12-4 | CASRRTENQPQHF
TRBD1 | TRBJ1-4 | TRBV20-1 | CSARWGTDEKLFF
TRBD1 | TRBJ1-1 | TRBV18 | CASSPRTGVDTEAFF
TRBD1 | TRBJ1-2 | TRBV24-1 | CATSGADRGHYGYTF
TRBD2 | TRBJ2-2 | TRBV6-1 | CATSGGGNTGELFF
NA | TRBJ1-5 | TRBV24-1 | CATSARGIGNQPQHF
TRBD2 | TRBJ2-3 | TRBV5-1 | CASSLVSGGTQYF
NA | TRBJ2-7 | TRBV28 | CASSSPAWGGSRYEQYF
NA | TRBJ2-3 | TRBV6-2/TRBV6-3 | CASSYPDFPTDTQYF
NA | TRBJ2-7 | TRBV6-2/TRBV6-3 | CASSYSLWREQYF
NA | TRBJ1-1 | TRBV4-3 | CASSQEAYGTSGEAFF
TRBD1 | TRBJ2-5 | TRBV9 | CASSPWDRPDAQYF
NA | TRBJ1-3 | TRBV12-3/TRBV12-4 | CAAIIPDGNTIYF
TRBD2 | TRBJ2-3 | TRBV27 | CASSPTGLVTDTQYF
TRBD2 | TRBJ2-1 | TRBV27 | CASSYAGGGNEQFF
TRBD2 | TRBJ2-1 | TRBV11-2 | CASSLDQGRVGNEQFF
NA | TRBJ1-1 | TRBV20-1 | CSAGGGVLGTEAFF
TRBD1 | TRBJ2-5 | TRBV28 | CATSTGAQETQYF
NA | TRBJ2-4 | TRBV2 | CASSGQGGNIQYF
NA | TRBJ2-2 | TRBV6-1 | CASSPEGVRELFF
TRBD2 | TRBJ2-5 | TRBV18 | CASSGLAGVGTQYF
NA | TRBJ2-7 | TRBV28 | CASTLNIRTRLYEQYF
NA | TRBJ2-1 | TRBV4-3 | CASSQESGTLSYNEQFF
NA | TRBJ1-2 | TRBV18 | CASSPSMADYGYTF
NA | TRBJ2-7 | TRBV7-9 | CASSLGQVYEQYF
NA | TRBJ2-5 | TRBV11-2 | CASSLEGTLTTQYF
NA | TRBJ2-5 | TRBV12-3/TRBV12-4 | CASFQGFGGLRTQYF
TRBD2 | TRBJ2-5 | TRBV10-2 | CASSEMRRGGTQYF
NA | TRBJ1-4 | TRBV6-5 | CASSYSGGTTNEKLFF
NA | TRBJ2-5 | TRBV20-1 | CSASTSQGRGETQYF
TRBD2 | TRBJ2-3 | TRBV10-1 | CADIAGTVLSTDTQYF
NA | TRBJ1-6 | TRBV5-1 | CASSLEGDSPLHF
TRBD1 | TRBJ1-5 | TRBV27 | CASSLSGEGQGTSNQPQHF
NA | TRBJ2-3 | TRBV20-1 | CSARRKYLADTQYF
TRBD2 | TRBJ2-1 | TRBV10-2 | CASSDYRLAGGNEQFF
NA | TRBJ2-7 | TRBV6-5 | CASSYSRGGYEQYF
NA | TRBJ2-7 | TRBV7-2 | CASSPRRDTSYEQYF
TRBD1 | TRBJ1-5 | TRBV6-1 | CASSRTGEVGQPQHF
NA | TRBJ2-5 | TRBV7-9 | CASSAPRETQYF
NA | TRBJ1-6 | TRBV7-9 | CASSFGRVGSPLHF
NA | TRBJ2-3 | TRBV10-3 | CAISEEAGLADTQYF
NA | TRBJ1-6 | TRBV4-3 | CASSYYNSPLHF
NA | TRBJ2-2 | TRBV20-1 | CSARGGQWAGELFF
TRBD2 | TRBJ2-1 | TRBV25-1 | CASSEIAGSSYNEQFF
NA | TRBJ1-2 | TRBV29-1 | CSVLLGQDNYGYTF
NA | TRBJ2-4 | TRBV7-9 | CASSLLGPENIQYF
NA | TRBJ1-2 | TRBV5-1 | CASSLEGGANYGYTF
NA | TRBJ2-5 | TRBV20-1 | CSARGELRSRQETQYF
NA | TRBJ1-5 | TRBV2 | CARLDSNQPQHF
TRBD2 | TRBJ2-3 | TRBV19 | CASSIRAGGHTDTQYF